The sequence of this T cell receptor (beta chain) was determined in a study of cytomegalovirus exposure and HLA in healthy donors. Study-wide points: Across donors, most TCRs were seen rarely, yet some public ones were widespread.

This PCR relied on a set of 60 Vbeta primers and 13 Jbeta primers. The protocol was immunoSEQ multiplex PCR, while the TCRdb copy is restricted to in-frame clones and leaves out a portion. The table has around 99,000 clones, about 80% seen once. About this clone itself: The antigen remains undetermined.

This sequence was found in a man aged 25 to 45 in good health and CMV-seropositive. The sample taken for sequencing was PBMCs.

CDR3 bases: TGTGCCTGGAGTGTAGCAATGGGAAACACCATATATTTT. This encodes CAWSVAMGNTIYF. This chain joins TRBV30 and TRBJ1-3; D not resolved. Looked up from germline, CDR1 is GTSNPN and CDR2 is SVGIG (reference sequence). With 0 bases removed from V and 4 bases from J, the gap between germline ends came to 7 bases. The CDR3 runs 13 residues.